The 9 T cell receptor beta chains below all came from one sample that was sequenced in a study of blood T cell repertoires in COVID-19 (dated by TCRdb to 2019 to 2021). Library preparation was by the immunoSEQ multiplex PCR assay. As stored in TCRdb, this immuneACCESS dataset retains in-frame rearrangements with V and J assigned. A fraction of the clones does not appear; measured against another copy, unresolved V genes explain less than half of the discrepancy, and the remainder lacks a known reason. For this sample the table gives 140,000 to 150,000 clones, of which around 84% were detected only once. Jointly, the top ten make up around 40% of the sample. The specimen sequenced was peripheral blood. These TCRs come from a human donor in a cohort sampled during active COVID-19.

This sequence joins TRBV11-2 and TRBJ2-4; 10 nucleotides align to TRBD1. Germline V gives CDR1 SGHAT, CDR2 FQNNGV. The CDR3 covers 17 residues. After removal of 5 bases from V and 3 bases from J, the junction contained 10 bases not matched to a gene. CDR3 loop: CASSPPGTGDVKNIQYF. CDR3 DNA: TGTGCCAGCAGCCCGCCCGGGACAGGGGATGTCAAAAACATTCAGTACTTC.

This chain connects TRBV6-2 or TRBV6-3 to TRBJ2-7; D may be TRBD1 (6 bases). This CDR3 contains 17 residues. Between the trimmed V and J ends, which lost 0 bases and 0 bases, there was a span of 15 bases. Germline V gives CDR1 MNHEY, CDR2 SVGEGT. The DNA for the CDR3 is TGTGCCAGCAGTTACTCCCTGGCACGACAGGCCTCCTACGAGCAGTACTTC. It translates to CASSYSLARQASYEQYF.

A single count supports this clone. The chain carries TRBV11-3 and TRBJ1-1; D is possibly TRBD1 (6 bases). Germline CDR1 is SGHNT and CDR2 is YENEEA. CDR3 length: 14 amino acids. Between the trimmed V and J ends, which lost 5 bases and 0 bases, there was a span of 10 bases. The CDR3 coding sequence is TGTGCCAGCAGCCCTTACAGGGTGAACACTGAAGCTTTCTTT. Its translation: CASSPYRVNTEAFF.

The J gene is TRBJ2-3, the V gene TRBV5-4; 11 bases map to TRBD2. The CDR3 loop spans 16 amino acids. V shed 0 bases, J shed 4 bases, and the junction held 4 bases outside the gene matches. From germline, CDR1 is SGHNT and CDR2 YYREEE (reference sequence). As DNA, the CDR3 is TGTGCCAGCAGCTTGGTAGCGGGGGGGATCGCAGATACGCAGTATTTT. Amino acids: CASSLVAGGIADTQYF.

The gene calls are TRBV3-1 (or the pseudogene TRBV3-2) and TRBJ2-2, with TRBD2 as a possible D gene (6 bases). The CDR3 runs to 16 residues. Germline-derived CDR1 and CDR2 are LGHDT and YNNKEL (reference sequence). V gave up 4 bases and J gave up 8 bases, with 20 bases separating them. CDR3 loop: CASSRHDGGARGELFF. In DNA, the CDR3 is TGTGCCAGCAGCCGACACGACGGAGGGGCAAGGGGGGAGCTGTTTTTT.

This clone was seen at least ten times. The gene calls are TRBV7-8 and TRBJ2-7; D possibly corresponds to TRBD1 (6 bases). V dropped 4 bases and J dropped 3 bases, with 13 bases sitting between them. This CDR3 region has 14 residues. The germline V gene has CDR1 SGHVS and CDR2 FQNEAQ. CDR3 loop: CASSSVRDNYEQYF. In DNA, the CDR3 is TGTGCCAGCAGCTCAGTAAGGGACAACTACGAGCAGTACTTC.

The V gene is TRBV11-2, the J gene TRBJ2-3; 11 bases are a match to TRBD2. The V segment lost 6 bases and the J segment 6 bases; nucleotides outside the gene matches: 8. The CDR3 is made up of 15 amino acids. From germline, CDR1 is SGHAT and CDR2 FQNNGV. The CDR3 nucleotides are TGTGCCAGCAGTCGTACTAGCGGGGGATGGGATACGCAGTATTTT. This sequence encodes CASSRTSGGWDTQYF.

This clone was found a few times. V and J are TRBV12-5 and TRBJ1-3, with D unresolved. The germline V gene encodes CDR1 LGHNT and CDR2 FRNRAP. The V end was cut by 2 bases, the J end by 0 bases, with 5 bases between. This CDR3 has 14 residues. In nucleotides, the CDR3 is TGTGCTAGTGGTTTGAGCGGCTCTGGAAACACCATATATTTT. Translating it yields CASGLSGSGNTIYF.

The chain has TRBV7-3 and TRBJ2-2, with 8 bases that match TRBD2. V gave up 5 bases and J gave up 5 bases; unmatched junction bases: 1. The CDR3 is made up of 13 amino acids. The germline gives CDR1 SGHTA, CDR2 FQGTGA. For the CDR3, the DNA is TGTGCCAGCAGCCCGGGGGGGACCGGGGAGCTGTTTTTT. Protein product: CASSPGGTGELFF.